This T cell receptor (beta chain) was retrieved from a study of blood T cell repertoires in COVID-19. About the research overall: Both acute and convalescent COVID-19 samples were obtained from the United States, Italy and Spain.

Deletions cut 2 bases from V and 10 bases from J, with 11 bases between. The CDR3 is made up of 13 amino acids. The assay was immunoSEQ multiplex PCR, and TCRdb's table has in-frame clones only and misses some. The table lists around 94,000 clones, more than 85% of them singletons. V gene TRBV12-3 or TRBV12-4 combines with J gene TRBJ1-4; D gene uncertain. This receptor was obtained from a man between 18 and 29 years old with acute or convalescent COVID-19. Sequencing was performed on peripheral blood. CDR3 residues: CASSLLFRGKLFF. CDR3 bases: TGTGCCAGCAGTTTACTCTTTCGGGGAAAACTGTTTTTT.